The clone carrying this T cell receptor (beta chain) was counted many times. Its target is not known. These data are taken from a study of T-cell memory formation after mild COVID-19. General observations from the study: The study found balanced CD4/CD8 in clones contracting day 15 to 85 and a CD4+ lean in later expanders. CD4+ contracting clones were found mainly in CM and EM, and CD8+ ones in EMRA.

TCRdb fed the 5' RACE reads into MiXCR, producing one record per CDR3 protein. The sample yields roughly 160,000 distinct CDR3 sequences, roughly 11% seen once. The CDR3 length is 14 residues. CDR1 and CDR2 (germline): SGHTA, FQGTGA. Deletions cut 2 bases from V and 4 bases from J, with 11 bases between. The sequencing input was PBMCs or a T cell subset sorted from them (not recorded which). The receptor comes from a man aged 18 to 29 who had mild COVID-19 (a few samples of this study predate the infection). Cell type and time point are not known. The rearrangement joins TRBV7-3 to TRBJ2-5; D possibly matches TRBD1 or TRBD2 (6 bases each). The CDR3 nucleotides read TGTGCCAGCAGCTTATCCGGGGGCCCAGAGACCCAGTACTTC. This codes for CASSLSGGPETQYF.